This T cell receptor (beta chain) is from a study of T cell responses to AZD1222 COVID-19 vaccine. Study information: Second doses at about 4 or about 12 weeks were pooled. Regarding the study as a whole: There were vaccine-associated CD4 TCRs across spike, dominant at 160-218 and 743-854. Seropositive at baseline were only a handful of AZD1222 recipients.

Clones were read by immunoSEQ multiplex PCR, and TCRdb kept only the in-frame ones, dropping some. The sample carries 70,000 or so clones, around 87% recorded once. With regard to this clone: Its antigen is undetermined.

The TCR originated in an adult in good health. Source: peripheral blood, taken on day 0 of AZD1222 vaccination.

CDR3 DNA sequence: TGTGCCAGCAGTAAAAAGACGTCCTATAATTCACCCCTCCACTTT. Translation: CASSKKTSYNSPLHF. The chain couples TRBV6-5 to TRBJ1-6; D remains unclear. The CDR3 contains 15 residues. Germline CDR1 MNHEY, CDR2 SVGAGI. The V gene lost 5 bases and the J gene lost 1 base, with 9 bases spanning the gap.